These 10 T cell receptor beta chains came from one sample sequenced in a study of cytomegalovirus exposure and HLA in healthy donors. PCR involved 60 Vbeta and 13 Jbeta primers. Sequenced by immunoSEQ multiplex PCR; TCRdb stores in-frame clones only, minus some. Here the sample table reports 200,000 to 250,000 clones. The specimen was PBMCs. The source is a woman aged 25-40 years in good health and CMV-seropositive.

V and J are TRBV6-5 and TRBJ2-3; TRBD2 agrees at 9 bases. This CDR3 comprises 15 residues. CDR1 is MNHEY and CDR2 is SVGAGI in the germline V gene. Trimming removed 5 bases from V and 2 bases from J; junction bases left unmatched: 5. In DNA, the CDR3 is TGTGCCAGCAGTATCCTAGCGGGGAACACAGATACGCAGTATTTT. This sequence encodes CASSILAGNTDTQYF.

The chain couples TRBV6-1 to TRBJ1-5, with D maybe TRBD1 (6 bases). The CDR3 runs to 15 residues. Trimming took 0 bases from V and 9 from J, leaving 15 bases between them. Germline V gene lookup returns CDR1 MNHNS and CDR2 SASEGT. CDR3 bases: TGTGCCAGCAGTGAAGCGGCCAGGGGCGTCGGGCCCCAGCATTTT. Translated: CASSEAARGVGPQHF.

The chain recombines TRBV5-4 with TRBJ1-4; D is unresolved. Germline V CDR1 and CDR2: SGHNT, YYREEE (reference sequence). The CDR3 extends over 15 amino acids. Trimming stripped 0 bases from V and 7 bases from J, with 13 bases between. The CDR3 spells CASSLAGSSSEKLFF. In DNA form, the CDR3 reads TGTGCCAGCAGCTTGGCCGGGTCTAGCTCTGAAAAACTGTTTTTT. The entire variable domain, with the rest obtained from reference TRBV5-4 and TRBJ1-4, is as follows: ETGVTQSPTHLIKTRGQQVTLRCSSQSGHNTVSWYQQALGQGPQFIFQYYREEENGRGNFPPRFSGLQFPNYSSELNVNALELDDSALYLCASSLAGSSSEKLFFGSGTQLSVL.

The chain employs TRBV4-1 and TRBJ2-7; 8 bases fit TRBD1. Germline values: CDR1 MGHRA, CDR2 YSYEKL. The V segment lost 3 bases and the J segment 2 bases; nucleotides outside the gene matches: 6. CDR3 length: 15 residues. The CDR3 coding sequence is TGCGCCAGCAGCCACCCCGGGACAGGACCCTACGAGCAGTACTTC. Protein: CASSHPGTGPYEQYF.

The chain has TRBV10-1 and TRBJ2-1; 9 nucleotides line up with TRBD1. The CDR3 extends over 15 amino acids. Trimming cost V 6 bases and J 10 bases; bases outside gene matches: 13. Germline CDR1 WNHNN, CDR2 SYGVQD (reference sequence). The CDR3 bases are TGCGCCAGCAGCGCTAGAGGGACAGGGATCAGCGAGCAGTTCTTC. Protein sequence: CASSARGTGISEQFF.

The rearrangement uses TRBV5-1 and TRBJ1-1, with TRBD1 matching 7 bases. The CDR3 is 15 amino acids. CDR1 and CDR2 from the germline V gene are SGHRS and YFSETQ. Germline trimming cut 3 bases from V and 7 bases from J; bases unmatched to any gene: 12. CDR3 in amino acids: CASSWRTGWGGEAFF. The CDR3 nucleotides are TGCGCCAGCAGCTGGCGGACAGGATGGGGTGGTGAAGCTTTCTTT.

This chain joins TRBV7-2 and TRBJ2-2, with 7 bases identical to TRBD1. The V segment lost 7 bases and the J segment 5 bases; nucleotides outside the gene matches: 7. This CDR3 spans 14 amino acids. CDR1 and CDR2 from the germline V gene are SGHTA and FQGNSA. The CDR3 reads CASNTRGFTGELFF. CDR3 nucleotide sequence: TGTGCCAGCAACACCAGGGGGTTTACCGGGGAGCTGTTTTTT.

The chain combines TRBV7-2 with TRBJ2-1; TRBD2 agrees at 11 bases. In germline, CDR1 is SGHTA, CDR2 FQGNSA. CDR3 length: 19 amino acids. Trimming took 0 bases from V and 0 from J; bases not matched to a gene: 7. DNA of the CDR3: TGTGCCAGCAGCTTAGCTTTGGTAGCGGGGGGGCGCTCCTACAATGAGCAGTTCTTC. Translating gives CASSLALVAGGRSYNEQFF.

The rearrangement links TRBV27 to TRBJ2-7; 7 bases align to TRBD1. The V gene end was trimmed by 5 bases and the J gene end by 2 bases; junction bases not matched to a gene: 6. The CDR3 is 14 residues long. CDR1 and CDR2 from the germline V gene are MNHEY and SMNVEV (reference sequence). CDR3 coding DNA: TGTGCCAGCAGTCCTCGGGACAGACCCTACGAGCAGTACTTC. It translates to CASSPRDRPYEQYF.

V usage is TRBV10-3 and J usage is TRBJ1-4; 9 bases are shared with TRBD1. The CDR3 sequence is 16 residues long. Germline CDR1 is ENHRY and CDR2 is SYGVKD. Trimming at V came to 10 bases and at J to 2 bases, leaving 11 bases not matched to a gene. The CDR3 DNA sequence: TGTGCCACAGAAAAGGGCGGGACAGGGACTAATGAAAAACTGTTTTTT. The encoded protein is CATEKGGTGTNEKLFF.